Sequencing of this T cell receptor (beta chain) was carried out in a study of T cell changes during pregnancy in multiple sclerosis. Only one count was recorded for this clone. CDR1 is SNHLY, CDR2 FYNNEI, per germline. The V end lost 5 bases, the J end lost 2 bases, and 10 bases lay between the germline ends. The CDR3 runs to 15 residues. Data came from immunoSEQ multiplex PCR; TCRdb stores just in-frame clones and leaves some out. Among 30,000 to 40,000 clones, nearly 90% were seen once, and the ten largest hold around 0.52%. This clonotype was sampled from a female donor with multiple sclerosis, enrolled in a pregnancy study. V usage is TRBV2 and J usage is TRBJ2-6, with D tentatively TRBD2 (6 bases). The sample in question was CD4+ T cells from peripheral blood mononuclear cells, obtained in the second trimester of pregnancy. CDR3 in amino acids: CASSRLDPGANVLTF. CDR3 in DNA: TGTGCCAGCAGTCGACTAGATCCTGGGGCCAACGTCCTGACTTTC.